This T cell receptor beta chain was found in a study of glioma-infiltrating T cells after dendritic cell vaccination. Germline V gene sequence: CDR1 SNHLY, CDR2 FYNNEI. Losses at the gene ends were 10 bases for V and 3 bases for J; bases not matched to a gene: 14. The CDR3 runs 15 residues. The time point is: after dendritic cell vaccination, including at tumor progression/relapse. Profiled with immunoSEQ multiplex PCR; TCRdb holds only in-frame clones, not every one. The table includes over 55,000 clones, about 80% detected once. The source is a human donor with glioblastoma. This sample comprised blood, obtained after dendritic cell vaccination. This rearrangement joins TRBV2 to TRBJ2-5, with 7 nucleotides matching TRBD2. This chain's CDR3 is CAIRRWGGVKETQYF. In nucleotides, the CDR3 is TGTGCCATCCGGCGGTGGGGGGGGGTAAAAGAGACCCAGTACTTC.